The TCR beta chain under discussion was sequenced for a study of early T cells in non-severe SARS-CoV-2 infection listed by TCRdb under 2021. Turning to the overall study: Bulk RNA from unsorted whole blood was used for TCR sequencing, so alpha and beta chains could not be paired. Summary of the overall study and its limitations: VDJdb matching was skewed toward anti-spike CD8 responses, so virus-specific expansions were likely underestimated and private and CD4 specificities were missed.

The library relied on 5' RACE. The reads were generated on a NextSeq 500. In the TCR library protocol, unique molecular identifiers were attached to individual cDNA molecules to correct for PCR bias and sequencing error. Both TCR alpha and beta chains were sequenced, and tight co-correlation was observed between alpha and beta sequence abundances in each sample. On the study's bioinformatics: Decombinator V4 was used to annotate TCR sequences for V gene, J gene and CDR3. TCRs were defined as expanded if a significant change between any two time points was detected under a Poisson model with p below 0.0001. TCR abundances were normalised to the total number of TCRs sequenced per sample and expressed as counts per million. TRAV1-2 paired with TRAJ12, TRAJ20 or TRAJ33 defined MAIT TCRs, while TRAV10 paired with TRAJ18 defined iNKT TCRs. A search of VDJdb, accessed on 1 November 2021, was run for TCRs annotated to CMV, EBV and SARS-CoV-2, with TCRs annotated for multiple antigens excluded. TCRdb trimmed public reads at Q25 via fastp, called clones via MiXCR and kept in-frame beta chains. Every CDR3 protein is listed once, alongside the most common genes and DNA of its rows. TCRdb's processing, not the study's, gives the V and J calls here. The sample profile shows 46,000 or so distinct CDR3 sequences; more than 6.5% of them were found once. 8.3% of the sample belongs to the ten largest clones.

This was a case-control study nested in a cohort of healthcare workers in London, UK, who had nasopharyngeal swab PCR tests and blood samples taken every week. Between 23 and 31 March 2020, the week of the UK lockdown, healthcare workers were enrolled and then followed up weekly for as long as 16 weeks. Deletion took 5 bases off V and 3 bases off J, with a span of 17 bases between the germline ends. The germline V gene provides CDR1 SGHTA and CDR2 FQGNSA. The CDR3, from cysteine to phenylalanine, totals 15 residues. The sequence is cut down to CDR3 DNA, 45 bases in frame from base 1. This clonotype was recorded a few times. Its antigen target is currently unknown. Base-call qualities are not available, and no considerably larger clone is one nucleotide away.

Sequenced: whole blood. The rearranged chain carries TRBV7-2 and TRBJ2-7; confidence is insufficient to name the D gene. The clonotype was recovered from an adult who was a healthcare worker with PCR-confirmed SARS-CoV-2 infection or an uninfected control (not recorded which). For the CDR3, the sequence is CASSPSRAELYEQYF. The nucleotides are TGTGCCAGCAGCCCCAGTCGCGCAGAACTCTACGAGCAGTACTTC.